The 6 T cell receptor beta chains presented below share a single source sample, sequenced in a study of T cell therapy after organ transplantation. The antigens of these receptors remain unknown. Time point noted: 20-29 weeks after completion of therapy. The data were produced by immunoSEQ multiplex PCR, yet TCRdb's version contains in-frame clones alone and is incomplete. The data hold 20,000 or so clones, with 84% observed a single time. Source: CD8+ T cells from blood, taken after autologous CMV-specific T cell therapy. The receptors derive from a human patient who had received a solid organ transplant and had CMV disease. The graft donor may be the source of some T cells.

The CDR3 nucleotides are TGTGCCAGCAGCTTATCAGGGGGCGGCTACTACAATGAGCAGTTCTTC. Its protein is CASSLSGGGYYNEQFF. The V call is TRBV7-9, the J call TRBJ2-1; 8 nucleotides match TRBD1. Germline assignment: CDR1 SEHNR and CDR2 FQNEAQ (reference sequence). Trimming took 2 bases from V and 3 from J; bases not matched to a gene: 6. CDR3 size: 16 residues.

This clone is medium-sized within its sample. The rearrangement joins TRBV5-6 to TRBJ2-7, with 7 bases fitting TRBD1. Germline CDR1 SGHDT, CDR2 YYEEEE. The CDR3 extends over 13 amino acids. Germline trimming cut 4 bases from V and 0 bases from J; bases unmatched to any gene: 1. The CDR3, as DNA: TGTGCCAGCAGCACAGGGGACTCCTACGAGCAGTACTTC. It is translated as CASSTGDSYEQYF.

V and J are TRBV11-2 and TRBJ1-5, with 10 nucleotides matching TRBD1. The germline V gene has CDR1 SGHAT and CDR2 FQNNGV. V trimming: 5 bases; J trimming: 5 bases; junction bases outside the gene matches: 0. The CDR3 is 13 amino acids. CDR3 loop: CASSGTGDQPQHF. The CDR3 bases are TGTGCCAGCAGCGGGACAGGGGATCAGCCCCAGCATTTT.

The rearrangement links TRBV30 to TRBJ2-7; maybe TRBD2 (5 bases). V was shortened by 0 bases and J by 7 bases, with 13 bases between the two germline ends. Germline V gives CDR1 GTSNPN, CDR2 SVGIG (reference sequence). The CDR3 totals 13 residues. The DNA of the CDR3 is TGTGCCTGGAGTGTACCACAGCGGAATGAGCAGTACTTC. This gives the protein CAWSVPQRNEQYF.

The genes are TRBV6-5 and TRBJ1-2, with D tentatively TRBD1 (5 bases). The CDR3 runs 14 residues. The germline V gene has CDR1 MNHEY and CDR2 SVGAGI. V shed 4 bases and J shed 4 bases, with 13 bases lying between them. CDR3 bases: TGTGCCAGCAGTTTGGGTCTCGGGGGCTATGGCTACACCTTC. Its protein is CASSLGLGGYGYTF.

The V and J genes are TRBV6-4 and TRBJ2-2; TRBD2 matches at 10 bases. CDR1 is MRHNA and CDR2 is SNTAGT in the germline V gene. The V and J ends lost 3 bases and 4 bases, in that order; junction bases with no gene match: 2. The CDR3 loop spans 15 amino acids. CDR3 nucleotides: TGTGCCAGCAGTGAAGCGGGAGGGCCCACCGGGGAGCTGTTTTTT. It translates to CASSEAGGPTGELFF.